This is a list of T cell receptor beta chains from one sample in a study of chemoradiotherapy in HPV16-positive cancers. The assay was immunoSEQ multiplex PCR, and TCRdb's table has in-frame clones only and misses some. Of under 50,000 clones listed, 76% were seen once; the top ten hold roughly 5%. The sequencing here drew on blood, taken from a patient who underwent chemoradiotherapy. The source is a human donor with HPV-associated anogenital cancer. The CDR3 runs from the conserved cysteine through the conserved F or W. A D gene is named only where the DNA matches it firmly. Clone size is stated in some rows and not others, as once, few, many or a class when expanded.

D | size | J | V | DNA | CDR3
NA | NA | TRBJ1-5 | TRBV6-1 | TGTGCCAGCAGAGAAACAGGGATCCAGCCCCAGCATTTT | CASRETGIQPQHF
TRBD2 | NA | TRBJ2-3 | TRBV6-1 | TGTGCCAGCAGAGGCCAGCGGGGGTTAGATACGCAGTATTTT | CASRGQRGLDTQYF
NA | NA | TRBJ1-1 | TRBV9 | TGTGCCAGCAGCGTCAGTTTGGTTCACACTGAAGCTTTCTTT | CASSVSLVHTEAFF
TRBD2 | once | TRBJ2-1 | TRBV18 | TGTGCCAGCTCACCGAGACTAGCGGGCAATGAGCAGTTCTTC | CASSPRLAGNEQFF
TRBD2 | NA | TRBJ2-1 | TRBV10-3 | TGTGCCATCAGTGACGCCGGGACTAGTGTCCATGAGCAGTTCTTC | CAISDAGTSVHEQFF
NA | NA | TRBJ2-7 | TRBV10-3 | TGTGCCATCCAGGACAGGCAGTACTTC | CAIQDRQYF
NA | NA | TRBJ2-7 | TRBV7-7 | TGTGCCAGCAGCTCGGGGGCTACTTTTTCCTACGAGCAGTACTTC | CASSSGATFSYEQYF
TRBD1 | NA | TRBJ1-2 | TRBV4-1 | TGCGCCAGCAGCCGACCGGGACAGAGGAACTATGGCTACACCTTC | CASSRPGQRNYGYTF
NA | NA | TRBJ2-7 | TRBV4-3 | TGCGCCAGCAGCCCCAGGGACGGACTCGAGCAGTACTTC | CASSPRDGLEQYF
TRBD1 | NA | TRBJ1-1 | TRBV5-1 | TGCGCCAGCAGCTTGGGACAGGGAGGGAACACTGAAGCTTTCTTT | CASSLGQGGNTEAFF
NA | NA | TRBJ2-5 | TRBV5-1 | TGCGCCAGCAGCTTCCAGGGATTTCAAGAGACCCAGTACTTC | CASSFQGFQETQYF
TRBD2 | NA | TRBJ2-1 | TRBV5-4 | TGTGCCAGCACCCCGGGACTAACAACGTACAATGAGCAGTTCTTC | CASTPGLTTYNEQFF
TRBD1 | NA | TRBJ1-5 | TRBV4-1 | TGCGCCAGCAGCCACACCGGGACAGGACTCAATCAGCCCCAGCATTTT | CASSHTGTGLNQPQHF
NA | NA | TRBJ1-5 | TRBV18 | TGTGCCAGCTCACCACCGGCGGGCGGGGGAAGTCAGCCCCAGCATTTT | CASSPPAGGGSQPQHF
NA | NA | TRBJ2-3 | TRBV9 | TGTGCCAGCAGCGTAGGGGGGGGCCTGAGCACAGATACGCAGTATTTT | CASSVGGGLSTDTQYF
NA | NA | TRBJ1-5 | TRBV19 | TGTGCCAGTAGCTTTCTGGGGGGGGGAGCTAATCAGCCCCAGCATTTT | CASSFLGGGANQPQHF
TRBD2 | NA | TRBJ2-7 | TRBV5-4 | TGTGCCAGCAGGCGGGAGAAGATTAAGAGCTCCTACGAGCAGTACTTC | CASRREKIKSSYEQYF
TRBD2 | NA | TRBJ2-5 | TRBV27 | TGTGCCAGCAGTTTTAGCGGGGGGTCCGCCGGGACCCAGTACTTC | CASSFSGGSAGTQYF
NA | NA | TRBJ1-4 | TRBV7-9 | TGTGCCAGCAGCTTAGGAGGGGGGTATCGTGAAAAACTGTTTTTT | CASSLGGGYREKLFF
NA | NA | TRBJ1-1 | TRBV6-5 | TGTGCCAGCAGTTGGGGGGGAAGGGACACTGAAGCTTTCTTT | CASSWGGRDTEAFF
NA | few | TRBJ1-4 | TRBV29-1 | TGCAGCGTTCGGGGGGTATCTGGATCGAGGACTAATGAAAAACTGTTTTTT | CSVRGVSGSRTNEKLFF
NA | NA | TRBJ2-2 | TRBV10-2 | TGCGCCAGCAGTGTTGTAATTAACACCGGGGAGCTGTTTTTT | CASSVVINTGELFF